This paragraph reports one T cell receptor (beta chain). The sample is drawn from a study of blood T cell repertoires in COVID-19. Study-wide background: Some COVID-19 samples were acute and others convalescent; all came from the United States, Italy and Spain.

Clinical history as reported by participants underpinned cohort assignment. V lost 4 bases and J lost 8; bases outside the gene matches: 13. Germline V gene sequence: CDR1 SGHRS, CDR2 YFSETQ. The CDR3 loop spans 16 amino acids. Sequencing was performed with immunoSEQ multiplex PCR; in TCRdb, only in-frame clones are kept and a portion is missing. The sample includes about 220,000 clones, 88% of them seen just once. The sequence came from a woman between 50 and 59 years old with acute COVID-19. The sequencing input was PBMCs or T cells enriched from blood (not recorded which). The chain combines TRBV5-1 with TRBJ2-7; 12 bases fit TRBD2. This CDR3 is CASSPGLAGRIMKQYF. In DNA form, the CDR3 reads TGCGCCAGCAGCCCGGGACTAGCGGGTAGGATTATGAAGCAGTACTTC.